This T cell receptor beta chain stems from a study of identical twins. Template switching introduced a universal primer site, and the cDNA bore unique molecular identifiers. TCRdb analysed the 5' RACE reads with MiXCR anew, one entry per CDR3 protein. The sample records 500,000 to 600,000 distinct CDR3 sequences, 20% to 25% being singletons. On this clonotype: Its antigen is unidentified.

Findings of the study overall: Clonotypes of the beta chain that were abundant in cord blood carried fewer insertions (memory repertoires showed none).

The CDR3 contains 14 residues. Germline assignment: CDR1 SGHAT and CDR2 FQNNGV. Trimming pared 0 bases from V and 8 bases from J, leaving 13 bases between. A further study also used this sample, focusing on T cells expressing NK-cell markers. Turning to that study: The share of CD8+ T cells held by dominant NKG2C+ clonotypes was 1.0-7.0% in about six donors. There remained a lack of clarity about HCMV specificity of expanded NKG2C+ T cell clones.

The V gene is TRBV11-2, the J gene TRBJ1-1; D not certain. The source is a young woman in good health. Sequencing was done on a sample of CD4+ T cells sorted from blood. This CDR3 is CASSLEGRAGEAFF. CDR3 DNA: TGTGCCAGCAGCTTAGAAGGAAGGGCGGGGGAAGCTTTCTTT.